A selection of T cell receptor beta chains follows, all from one sample in a study of blood T cell repertoires in COVID-19. Measured with immunoSEQ multiplex PCR; TCRdb has only the in-frame clones, and not every one. The sample consists of 180,000 or so clones, roughly 80% of them appearing once. The sample was PBMCs or T cells enriched from blood (not recorded which). These receptors were taken from a man in his fifties or sixties who had recovered from COVID-19. Each CDR3 is given with its conserved first and last residue. A D gene is named only where the DNA matches it firmly. Some rows have no size entry. The others give once, few or many, or a class for an expanded clone.

length: 16; J: TRBJ1-6; size: .; D: TRBD1; V: TRBV7-9; DNA: TGTGCCAGCAGCCCCTCGGGACAGGGAGGTAATTCACCCCTCCACTTT; CDR3: CASSPSGQGGNSPLHF
length: 11; J: TRBJ2-5; size: .; D: .; V: TRBV15; DNA: TGTGCCACCTCTGAGAGGGAGACCCAGTACTTC; CDR3: CATSERETQYF
length: 10; J: TRBJ2-7; size: few; D: .; V: TRBV20-1; DNA: TGCAGTGCTAATAAACAAGAGCAGTACTTC; CDR3: CSANKQEQYF
length: 20; J: TRBJ2-6; size: .; D: TRBD1; V: TRBV30; DNA: TGTGCCTGGAGTGTACGGGTCCGGTGTTACAGGGGGCGTGGGGCCAACGTCCTGACTTTC; CDR3: CAWSVRVRCYRGRGANVLTF
length: 14; J: TRBJ1-5; size: .; D: .; V: TRBV10-3; DNA: TGTGCCATCAGTGAGTCGACGGGAGATCAGCCCCAGCATTTT; CDR3: CAISESTGDQPQHF
length: 18; J: TRBJ2-5; size: .; D: TRBD2; V: TRBV3-1/TRBV3-2; DNA: TGTGCCAGCAGCCAAGAAGGTCGACTAGCGGGAGGGCAAGAGACCCAGTACTTC; CDR3: CASSQEGRLAGGQETQYF
length: 14; J: TRBJ1-1; size: .; D: TRBD1; V: TRBV29-1; DNA: TGCAGCGCCAGGCAGGGGGCTCGTAACACTGAAGCTTTCTTT; CDR3: CSARQGARNTEAFF
length: 15; J: TRBJ1-5; size: .; D: .; V: TRBV11-2; DNA: TGTGCCAGCAGCTCTGGGACACTTAGCAATCAGCCCCAGCATTTT; CDR3: CASSSGTLSNQPQHF
length: 14; J: TRBJ1-5; size: .; D: TRBD1; V: TRBV10-2; DNA: TGCGCCAGCAGAACAGGGGGCGGAGGTCAGCCCCAGCATTTT; CDR3: CASRTGGGGQPQHF
length: 14; J: TRBJ1-5; size: .; D: .; V: TRBV7-9; DNA: TGTGCCAGCAGCCTACAGGGATCCGGTCAGCCCCAGCATTTT; CDR3: CASSLQGSGQPQHF
length: 15; J: TRBJ2-7; size: .; D: .; V: TRBV11-3; DNA: TGTGCCAGCAGCTTAGGGCCCCCAGGGCCCTACGAGCAGTACTTC; CDR3: CASSLGPPGPYEQYF
length: 17; J: TRBJ1-1; size: .; D: TRBD1; V: TRBV3-1/TRBV3-2; DNA: TGTGCCAGCAGCCCAACACCGGGACAGACCATGAACACTGAAGCTTTCTTT; CDR3: CASSPTPGQTMNTEAFF
length: 15; J: TRBJ2-7; size: once; D: .; V: TRBV14; DNA: TGTGCCAGCAGCCAAGAAGCTAGCAGCTACTACGAGCAGTACTTC; CDR3: CASSQEASSYYEQYF
length: 14; J: TRBJ2-5; size: .; D: .; V: TRBV28; DNA: TGTGCCAGCAGTTTAGGTTTCGGGAAAGAGACCCAGTACTTC; CDR3: CASSLGFGKETQYF
length: 17; J: TRBJ2-1; size: once; D: .; V: TRBV5-5; DNA: TGTGCCAGCAGCTTGGAACGGCTAGCGAGCTCCTACAATGAGCAGTTCTTC; CDR3: CASSLERLASSYNEQFF
length: 15; J: TRBJ1-1; size: .; D: .; V: TRBV6-1; DNA: TGTGCCAGCAGCCAGTTCGGGGGGGAGAACACTGAAGCTTTCTTT; CDR3: CASSQFGGENTEAFF
length: 13; J: TRBJ1-1; size: .; D: .; V: TRBV5-1; DNA: TGCGCCAGCAGCTTAGGGCAGGGCGGTGAAGCTTTCTTT; CDR3: CASSLGQGGEAFF
length: 13; J: TRBJ2-5; size: once; D: .; V: TRBV5-6; DNA: TGTGCCAGCAGCTTGGTACAGGCAGAGACCCAGTACTTC; CDR3: CASSLVQAETQYF
length: 13; J: TRBJ1-1; size: .; D: TRBD1; V: TRBV6-1; DNA: TGTGCCAGCAGCCGACAGGGGAACACTGAAGCTTTCTTT; CDR3: CASSRQGNTEAFF
length: 14; J: TRBJ1-2; size: .; D: .; V: TRBV9; DNA: TGTGCCAGCAGCGTAGGGACAAACGTTCATGGCTACACCTTC; CDR3: CASSVGTNVHGYTF
length: 13; J: TRBJ2-5; size: .; D: .; V: TRBV11-1; DNA: TGTGCCAGCAGCAGGGACTTACAAGAGACCCAGTACTTC; CDR3: CASSRDLQETQYF
length: 15; J: TRBJ2-7; size: .; D: TRBD2; V: TRBV2; DNA: TGTGCCAGCAAGGGAGGGAGGGACTTCACCTACGAGCAGTACTTC; CDR3: CASKGGRDFTYEQYF
length: 17; J: TRBJ2-7; size: .; D: .; V: TRBV6-2/TRBV6-3; DNA: TGTGCCAGCAGTTACATCATCGGCGGTTTGGCTACCTACGAGCAGTACTTC; CDR3: CASSYIIGGLATYEQYF
length: 16; J: TRBJ2-2; size: .; D: .; V: TRBV5-4; DNA: TGTGCCAGCAGCTTGGGCGGCGGCCTGAACACCGGGGAGCTGTTTTTT; CDR3: CASSLGGGLNTGELFF
length: 12; J: TRBJ2-5; size: once; D: .; V: TRBV19; DNA: TGTGCCAGTAGTATTAGAGGAGAGACCCAGTACTTC; CDR3: CASSIRGETQYF
length: 13; J: TRBJ2-5; size: .; D: .; V: TRBV5-1; DNA: TGCGCCAGCAGCTTGCTTTCTAGGGAGACCCAGTACTTC; CDR3: CASSLLSRETQYF
length: 17; J: TRBJ2-7; size: .; D: TRBD1; V: TRBV15; DNA: TGTGCCACCAGCAGAGATTTAGGGACAGGGATGATGGGCGAGCAGTACTTC; CDR3: CATSRDLGTGMMGEQYF
length: 16; J: TRBJ1-4; size: once; D: .; V: TRBV10-3; DNA: TGTGCCATCAGTGAGTCACAAACGACTTCGAATGAAAAACTGTTTTTT; CDR3: CAISESQTTSNEKLFF
length: 13; J: TRBJ2-5; size: .; D: .; V: TRBV3-1/TRBV3-2; DNA: TGTGCCAGCAGCCAAGAGGCGAGGGAGACCCAGTACTTC; CDR3: CASSQEARETQYF
length: 14; J: TRBJ2-7; size: .; D: .; V: TRBV29-1; DNA: TGCAGCGTTGAAGAAGGGGCGGTCTCCTACGAGCAGTACTTC; CDR3: CSVEEGAVSYEQYF
length: 15; J: TRBJ2-3; size: .; D: TRBD2; V: TRBV5-4; DNA: TGTGCCAGCAGGGAGCGGGGGGCCTACACAGATACGCAGTATTTT; CDR3: CASRERGAYTDTQYF
length: 13; J: TRBJ2-3; size: .; D: .; V: TRBV28; DNA: TGTGCCAGCAGTCCCTCTCGCACAGATACGCAGTATTTT; CDR3: CASSPSRTDTQYF
length: 14; J: TRBJ2-5; size: .; D: TRBD2; V: TRBV19; DNA: TGTGCCAGTAGTATTAGTAGCGGGATAGAGACCCAGTACTTC; CDR3: CASSISSGIETQYF
length: 15; J: TRBJ1-2; size: .; D: .; V: TRBV18; DNA: TGTGCCAGCTCACCACTGCCGGGTGCGGACTATGGCTACACCTTC; CDR3: CASSPLPGADYGYTF
length: 16; J: TRBJ2-7; size: .; D: TRBD1; V: TRBV11-2; DNA: TGTGCCAGCGAGACAGGGATCGCCTTCGCCTCCTACGAGCAGTACTTC; CDR3: CASETGIAFASYEQYF
length: 16; J: TRBJ2-1; size: .; D: TRBD2; V: TRBV15; DNA: TGTGCCACCAGCAGTGGAGGACTAGCGGTAAACAATGAGCAGTTCTTC; CDR3: CATSSGGLAVNNEQFF
length: 16; J: TRBJ2-5; size: .; D: TRBD2; V: TRBV9; DNA: TGTGCCAGCAGCGGACCAAGACTAGCGGGGGGGGAGACCCAGTACTTC; CDR3: CASSGPRLAGGETQYF
length: 14; J: TRBJ1-2; size: .; D: TRBD1; V: TRBV14; DNA: TGTGCCAGCGCGCGGGACAGCAAAAACTATGGCTACACCTTC; CDR3: CASARDSKNYGYTF
length: 14; J: TRBJ1-2; size: .; D: .; V: TRBV19; DNA: TGTGCCAGTAGTATCCCAGGGGCAGGGACTGGCTACACCTTC; CDR3: CASSIPGAGTGYTF
length: 13; J: TRBJ2-7; size: once; D: TRBD2; V: TRBV2; DNA: TGTGCCAGGGGACTAGCGGGAGAGTACGAGCAGTACTTC; CDR3: CARGLAGEYEQYF
length: 15; J: TRBJ2-7; size: .; D: .; V: TRBV5-1; DNA: TGCGCCAGCAGCTTGGGTCTAATAAACTCCTACGAGCAGTACTTC; CDR3: CASSLGLINSYEQYF
length: 16; J: TRBJ2-1; size: .; D: TRBD1; V: TRBV28; DNA: TGTGCCAGCAGTTTATGGGGACAGGGCTCCTACAATGAGCAGTTCTTC; CDR3: CASSLWGQGSYNEQFF
length: 14; J: TRBJ2-5; size: .; D: TRBD2; V: TRBV2; DNA: TGTGCCAGCAAAGTAGCGGGAGCCCAAGAGACCCAGTACTTC; CDR3: CASKVAGAQETQYF
length: 15; J: TRBJ2-5; size: .; D: TRBD1; V: TRBV18; DNA: TGTGCCAGCTCACCAAATGGACAGGGAGATGAGACCCAGTACTTC; CDR3: CASSPNGQGDETQYF
length: 14; J: TRBJ1-3; size: .; D: .; V: TRBV28; DNA: TGTGCCAGCAGTGGCAGTCTCTCTGGAAACACCATATATTTT; CDR3: CASSGSLSGNTIYF
length: 16; J: TRBJ2-5; size: .; D: TRBD1; V: TRBV4-1; DNA: TGCGCCAGCAGCCAAGAGGGCCAGGGGGCTGGAGAGACCCAGTACTTC; CDR3: CASSQEGQGAGETQYF
length: 10; J: TRBJ1-1; size: .; D: .; V: TRBV20-1; DNA: TGCAGCGGGTTAAACACTGAAGCTTTCTTT; CDR3: CSGLNTEAFF
length: 15; J: TRBJ2-1; size: .; D: TRBD2; V: TRBV5-1; DNA: TGCGCCAGCAGCTCGGGACTAGCGGTTTACAATGAGCAGTTCTTC; CDR3: CASSSGLAVYNEQFF
length: 14; J: TRBJ1-4; size: .; D: .; V: TRBV13; DNA: TGTGCCAGCAGCTTAGGACAGAGTAATGAAAAACTGTTTTTT; CDR3: CASSLGQSNEKLFF
length: 15; J: TRBJ2-3; size: .; D: .; V: TRBV5-1; DNA: TGCGCCAGCAGCTTGGGGGGGCACTCCACAGATACGCAGTATTTT; CDR3: CASSLGGHSTDTQYF
length: 16; J: TRBJ2-2; size: few; D: .; V: TRBV4-2; DNA: TGTGCCAGCAGCCCCCGGAGCGAAGGGAGCACCGGGGAGCTGTTTTTT; CDR3: CASSPRSEGSTGELFF
length: 15; J: TRBJ1-1; size: .; D: TRBD1; V: TRBV6-5; DNA: TGTGCCAGCAGACTACAGGGGCCTCCCCCCACTGAAGCTTTCTTT; CDR3: CASRLQGPPPTEAFF